This T cell receptor beta chain was recovered during a study of T-cell memory formation after mild COVID-19. This CDR3 has 14 residues. With 6 bases removed from V and 15 bases from J, the gap between germline ends came to 24 bases. Germline CDR1 is MNHEY and CDR2 is SVGEGT. MiXCR, run by TCRdb on the 5' RACE reads, gives a single entry per CDR3 protein. In the table there are roughly 610,000 distinct CDR3 sequences, around 15% of which are singletons. In this sample, this clonotype turned up a few times. Source material: PBMCs or a T cell subset sorted from them (not recorded which). The rearrangement uses TRBV6-2 or TRBV6-3 and TRBJ2-1, with a weak D call TRBD1 (6 bases). The clonotype originates from an adult woman who had mild COVID-19 (a few samples of this study predate the infection). Cell type and time point are not known. In nucleotides, the CDR3 is TGTGCCAGCAGAATCCCCGGATCAGGGGCCCCAGCGTTCTTC. Translation: CASRIPGSGAPAFF.